The 7 T cell receptor beta chains listed next were all sequenced from one sample in a study of regulatory T cells in long-lasting Graves disease. Building the TCR beta libraries relied on iRepertoire HTBI primers, and CDR3 regions underwent Arm-PCR. TCRdb analysed the multiplex PCR reads with MiXCR anew, one entry per CDR3 protein. Of roughly 320,000 distinct CDR3 sequences listed, 15% to 20% are singletons. As to time point: newly diagnosed GD, antithyroid drugs for less than 3 months. From RNA extracted from PBMCs, the TCR library was made. In addition, the sample was reused for a study of T cells in Graves' hyperthyroidism and ophthalmopathy.

Sequenced material: peripheral blood mononuclear cells (PBMCs), taken at new diagnosis, from a patient treated with antithyroid drugs. The receptors were gathered from a man aged 40-50 years with Graves disease.

V usage is TRBV6-5 and J usage is TRBJ1-1; D possibly corresponds to TRBD1 (6 bases). The CDR3 extends over 14 amino acids. Trimming took 3 bases from V and 6 from J, leaving 14 bases between them. Germline CDR1 reads MNHEY; CDR2 reads SVGAGI. The DNA of the CDR3 is TGTGCCAGCAGTTATGGGGGACACAGAGCTGAAGCTTTCTTT. It translates to CASSYGGHRAEAFF.

This clonotype was seen ten or more times. The V and J genes are TRBV28 and TRBJ2-7; a possible D gene is TRBD2 (5 bases). The ends were cut back, 4 bases at V and 0 bases at J, with 13 bases in the middle. The CDR3 consists of 15 residues. In germline, CDR1 is MDHEN, CDR2 SYDVKM. CDR3 DNA sequence: TGTGCCAGCAGTTCTCGACTACTTAGCTCCTACGAGCAGTACTTC. It is translated as CASSSRLLSSYEQYF.

This clonotype was recorded at least ten times. The chain couples TRBV18 to TRBJ1-6; D might be TRBD1 (5 bases). Germline V gives CDR1 KGHSH, CDR2 LQKENI. The CDR3 loop spans 16 amino acids. V was clipped by 3 bases and J by 9 bases, with 18 bases between them. The CDR3 spells CASSPYGPEGRSPLHF. The CDR3 nucleotides read TGTGCCAGCTCACCGTACGGGCCGGAGGGACGTTCACCCCTCCACTTT.

On this clonotype itself: Just one base apart from a much larger clone, this may be a read error. This chain joins TRBV12-3 or TRBV12-4 and TRBJ2-7; D gene unclear. CDR3 length equals 14 residues. V lost 3 bases and J lost 0, with 9 bases in between. The CDR3 here is CASSFLGRSYEQYV. The CDR3, as DNA: TGTGCCAGCAGTTTCTTAGGGCGCTCCTACGAGCAGTACGTC.

There are many counts of this clonotype. The genes are TRBV12-3 or TRBV12-4 and TRBJ1-2; no clear D gene. This CDR3 contains 13 residues. V was shortened by 1 base and J by 8 bases, with 11 bases between the two germline ends. The CDR3 here is CASSLGSGRGYTF. The CDR3 nucleotides read TGTGCCAGCAGTTTAGGTTCAGGTCGGGGCTACACCTTC.

This clonotype showed up many times. The V gene is TRBV18, the J gene TRBJ2-3; 8 nucleotides align to TRBD2. The ends lost 4 bases at V and 6 bases at J; junction bases unmatched: 9. This CDR3 has 15 residues. Germline V lookup: CDR1 KGHSH, CDR2 LQKENI. CDR3 sequence reads: CASSLSRLAFDTQYF. The CDR3 DNA follows: TGTGCCAGCTCACTCTCCCGACTAGCGTTTGATACGCAGTATTTT. Full variable domain (outside the CDR3, taken from reference TRBV18 and TRBJ2-3): NAGVMQNPRHLVRRRGQEARLRCSPMKGHSHVYWYRQLPEEGLKFMVYLQKENIIDESGMPKERFSAEFPKEGPSILRIQQVVRGDSAAYFCASSLSRLAFDTQYFGPGTRLTVL.

This clonotype occurred a few times. The genes are TRBV12-3 or TRBV12-4 and TRBJ2-4; D is undetermined. V was pared by 2 bases and J by 3 bases, with 8 bases between. This CDR3 has 14 amino acids. The CDR3 nucleotides are TGTGCCAGCAGTTTAAGTGGTCTCAAAAACATTCAGTACTTC. Translation gives CASSLSGLKNIQYF.